The 5 T cell receptor beta chains below come from one sample, sequenced in a study of blood T cell repertoires in COVID-19. The assay was immunoSEQ multiplex PCR, and TCRdb's table has in-frame clones only and misses some. The sample gives approximately 230,000 clones, roughly 87% of which show up once; around 3% is in the top ten. The sample was peripheral blood. Receptor source: a man younger than 35 with active or convalescent COVID-19.

This sequence joins TRBV6-2 or TRBV6-3 and TRBJ1-2, with D hard to call. The CDR3 runs to 14 residues. Germline values: CDR1 MNHEY, CDR2 SVGEGT. Trimming pared 5 bases from V and 0 bases from J, leaving 10 bases between. CDR3 DNA: TGTGCCAGCAGTCAACGGGTCACTAACTATGGCTACACCTTC. Translation gives CASSQRVTNYGYTF.

V and J are TRBV10-3 and TRBJ2-3, with 7 bases lining up with TRBD2. Germline V gives CDR1 ENHRY, CDR2 SYGVKD. Germline trimming cut 4 bases from V and 4 bases from J; bases unmatched to any gene: 11. The CDR3 runs 16 residues. The CDR3 coding sequence is TGTGCCATCAGTGGGTCAACGGGGGGAGATTCAGATACGCAGTATTTT. This sequence encodes CAISGSTGGDSDTQYF.

The V call is TRBV27, the J call TRBJ1-1, with 9 positions matching TRBD1. Unmatched junction bases numbered 6, after V lost 1 base and J lost 6 bases. CDR3 length: 15 amino acids. The germline gives CDR1 MNHEY, CDR2 SMNVEV (reference sequence). The CDR3 DNA follows: TGTGCCAGCAGTTTATACAGGACAGGGGTCGCTGAAGCTTTCTTT. Amino acids: CASSLYRTGVAEAFF.

The chain combines TRBV20-1 with TRBJ2-3; 11 nucleotides agree with TRBD2. The junction had 5 bases not matched to a gene; V was cut back by 3 bases and J by 0 bases. The CDR3 spans 16 residues. The germline gives CDR1 DFQATT, CDR2 SNEGSKA (reference sequence). This CDR3 is CSASSGGALSTDTQYF. CDR3 DNA: TGCAGTGCTAGTAGCGGGGGGGCCCTGAGCACAGATACGCAGTATTTT.

This chain joins TRBV25-1 and TRBJ1-6, with 10 bases fitting TRBD1. The V segment lost 4 bases and the J segment 6 bases; nucleotides outside the gene matches: 0. Germline V gives CDR1 MGHDK, CDR2 SYGVNS. The length of the CDR3 is 14 residues. The CDR3, as DNA: TGTGCCAGCAGTGGGGACAGGGGTAATTCACCCCTCCACTTT. Its translation: CASSGDRGNSPLHF.